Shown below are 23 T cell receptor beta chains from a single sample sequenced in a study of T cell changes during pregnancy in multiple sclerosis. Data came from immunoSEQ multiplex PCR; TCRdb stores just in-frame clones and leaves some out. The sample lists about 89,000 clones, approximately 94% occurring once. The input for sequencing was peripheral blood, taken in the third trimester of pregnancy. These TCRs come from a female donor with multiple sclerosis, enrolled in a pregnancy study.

CDR3 protein: CAISERLAGEKSTDTQYF. The CDR3, as DNA: TGTGCCATCAGTGAGCGTCTAGCGGGAGAGAAGAGCACAGATACGCAGTATTTT. The genes are TRBV10-3 and TRBJ2-3; TRBD2 agrees at 10 bases. CDR3 length: 18 amino acids. CDR1 and CDR2 (germline): ENHRY, SYGVKD. J gave up 0 bases and V 2 bases, and 8 bases lay outside the gene matches.

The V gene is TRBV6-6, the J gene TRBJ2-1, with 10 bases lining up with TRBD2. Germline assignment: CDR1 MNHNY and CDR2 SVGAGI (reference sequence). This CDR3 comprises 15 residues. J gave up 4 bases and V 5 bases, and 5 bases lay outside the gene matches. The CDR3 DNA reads TGTGCCAGCAGTGAGACTAGCGGGCCTTACAATGAGCAGTTCTTC. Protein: CASSETSGPYNEQFF.

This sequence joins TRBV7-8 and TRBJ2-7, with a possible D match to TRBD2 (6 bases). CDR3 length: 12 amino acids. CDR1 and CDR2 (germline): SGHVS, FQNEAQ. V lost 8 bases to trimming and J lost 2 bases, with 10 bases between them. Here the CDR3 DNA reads TGTGCCAGCGGGGCGGGACCCTACGAGCAGTACTTC. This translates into CASGAGPYEQYF.

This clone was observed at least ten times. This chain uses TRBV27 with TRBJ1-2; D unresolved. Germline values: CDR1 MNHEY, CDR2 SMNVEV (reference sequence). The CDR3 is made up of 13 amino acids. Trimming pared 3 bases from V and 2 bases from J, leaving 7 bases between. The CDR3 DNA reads TGTGCCAGCAGTTTCGAGGGAAACTATGGCTACACCTTC. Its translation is CASSFEGNYGYTF.

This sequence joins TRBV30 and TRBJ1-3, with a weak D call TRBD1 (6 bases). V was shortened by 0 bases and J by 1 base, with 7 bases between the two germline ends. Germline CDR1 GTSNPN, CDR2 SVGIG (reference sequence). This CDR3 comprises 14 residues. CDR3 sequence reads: CAWSVRGSGNTIYF. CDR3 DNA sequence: TGTGCCTGGAGTGTCAGGGGATCTGGAAACACCATATATTTT. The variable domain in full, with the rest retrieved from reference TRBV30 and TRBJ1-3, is SQTIHQWPATLVQPVGSPLSLECTVEGTSNPNLYWYRQAAGRGLQLLFYSVGIGQISSEVPQNLSASRPQDRQFILSSKKLLLSDSGFYLCAWSVRGSGNTIYFGEGSWLTVV.

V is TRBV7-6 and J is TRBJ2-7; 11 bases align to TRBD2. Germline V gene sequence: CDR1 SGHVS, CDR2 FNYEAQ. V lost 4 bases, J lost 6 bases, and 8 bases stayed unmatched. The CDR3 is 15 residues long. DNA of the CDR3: TGTGCCAGCAGCTCCGGTAGCGGGAGGGACCTCGAGCAGTACTTC. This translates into CASSSGSGRDLEQYF.

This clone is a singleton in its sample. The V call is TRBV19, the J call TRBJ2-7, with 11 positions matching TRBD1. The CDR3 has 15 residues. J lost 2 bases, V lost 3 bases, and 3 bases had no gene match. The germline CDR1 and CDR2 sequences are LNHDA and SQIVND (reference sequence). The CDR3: CASSIAGQGAYEQYF. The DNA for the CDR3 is TGTGCCAGTAGTATTGCGGGACAGGGGGCCTACGAGCAGTACTTC.

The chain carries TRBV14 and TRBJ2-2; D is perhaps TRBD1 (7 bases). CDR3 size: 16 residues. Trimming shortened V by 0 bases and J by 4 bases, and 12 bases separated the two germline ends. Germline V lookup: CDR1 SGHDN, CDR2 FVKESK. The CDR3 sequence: CASSQEEGASTGELFF. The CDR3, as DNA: TGTGCCAGCAGCCAAGAGGAGGGGGCAAGCACCGGGGAGCTGTTTTTT. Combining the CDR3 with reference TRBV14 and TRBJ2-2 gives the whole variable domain EAGVTQFPSHSVIEKGQTVTLRCDPISGHDNLYWYRRVMGKEIKFLLHFVKESKQDESGMPNNRFLAERTGGTYSTLKVQPAELEDSGVYFCASSQEEGASTGELFFGEGSRLTVL.

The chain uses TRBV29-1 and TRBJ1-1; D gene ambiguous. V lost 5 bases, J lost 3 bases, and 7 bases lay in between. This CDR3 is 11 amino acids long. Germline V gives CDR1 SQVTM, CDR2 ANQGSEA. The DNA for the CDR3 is TGCAGCGTTTCTATATACACTGAAGCTTTCTTT. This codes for CSVSIYTEAFF.

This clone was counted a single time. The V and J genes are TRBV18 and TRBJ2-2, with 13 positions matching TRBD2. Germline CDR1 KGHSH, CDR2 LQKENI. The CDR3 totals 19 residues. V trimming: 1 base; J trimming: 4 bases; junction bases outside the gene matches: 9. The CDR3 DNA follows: TGTGCCAGCTCACCACTGGGACTAGCGGGACCCCGGGCCACCGGGGAGCTGTTTTTT. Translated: CASSPLGLAGPRATGELFF.

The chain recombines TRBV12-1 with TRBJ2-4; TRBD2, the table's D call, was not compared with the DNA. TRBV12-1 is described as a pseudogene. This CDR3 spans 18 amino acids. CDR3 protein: CASSDSSGRAGGKNIQYF. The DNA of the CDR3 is TGTGCCAGCAGCGACTCTAGCGGGAGGGCCGGAGGCAAAAACATTCAGTACTTC.

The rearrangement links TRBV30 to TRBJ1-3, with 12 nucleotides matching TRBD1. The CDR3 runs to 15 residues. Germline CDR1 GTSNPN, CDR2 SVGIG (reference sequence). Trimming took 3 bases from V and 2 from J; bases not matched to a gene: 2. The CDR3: CAWSGTGGAGNTIYF. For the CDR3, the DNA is TGTGCCTGGAGCGGGACAGGGGGCGCTGGAAACACCATATATTTT.

The CDR3 sequence is CASTGSGRLNEQFF. The CDR3 DNA reads TGTGCCAGCACGGGTAGCGGGAGACTGAATGAGCAGTTCTTC. The V and J genes are TRBV2 and TRBJ2-1; the match to TRBD2 covers 9 bases. The germline V gene encodes CDR1 SNHLY and CDR2 FYNNEI. The CDR3 covers 14 residues. V gave up 7 bases and J gave up 7 bases; unmatched junction bases: 8.

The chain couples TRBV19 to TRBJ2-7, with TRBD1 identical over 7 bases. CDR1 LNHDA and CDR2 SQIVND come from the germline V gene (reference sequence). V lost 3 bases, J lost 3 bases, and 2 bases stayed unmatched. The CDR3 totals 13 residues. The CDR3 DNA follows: TGTGCCAGTAGTATTAACAGGGGCTACGAGCAGTACTTC. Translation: CASSINRGYEQYF.

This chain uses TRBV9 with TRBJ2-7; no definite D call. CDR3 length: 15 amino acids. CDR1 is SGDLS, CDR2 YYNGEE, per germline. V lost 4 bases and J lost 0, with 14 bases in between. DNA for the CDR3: TGTGCCAGCAGCCCCCGAGGTTCGATCTCCTACGAGCAGTACTTC. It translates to CASSPRGSISYEQYF. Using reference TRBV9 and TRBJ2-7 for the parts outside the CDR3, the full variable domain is DSGVTQTPKHLITATGQRVTLRCSPRSGDLSVYWYQQSLDQGLQFLIQYYNGEERAKGNILERFSAQQFPDLHSELNLSSLELGDSALYFCASSPRGSISYEQYFGPGTRLTVT.

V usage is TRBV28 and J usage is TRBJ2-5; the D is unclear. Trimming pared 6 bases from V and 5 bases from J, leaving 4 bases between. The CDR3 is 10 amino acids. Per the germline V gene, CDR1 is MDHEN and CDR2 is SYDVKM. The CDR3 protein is CASRSETQYF. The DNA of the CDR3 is TGTGCCAGCAGATCGGAGACCCAGTACTTC. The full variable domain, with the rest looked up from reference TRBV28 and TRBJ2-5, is DVKVTQSSRYLVKRTGEKVFLECVQDMDHENMFWYRQDPGLGLRLIYFSYDVKMKEKGDIPEGYSVSREKKERFSLILESASTNQTSMYLCASRSETQYFGPGTRLLVL.

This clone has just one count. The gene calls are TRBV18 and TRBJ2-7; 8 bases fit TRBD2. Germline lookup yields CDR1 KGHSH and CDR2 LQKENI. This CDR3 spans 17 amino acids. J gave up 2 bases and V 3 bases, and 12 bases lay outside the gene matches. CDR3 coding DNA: TGTGCCAGCTCACCCTTACTAGGGACTAGTGAAACCTACGAGCAGTACTTC. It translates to CASSPLLGTSETYEQYF.

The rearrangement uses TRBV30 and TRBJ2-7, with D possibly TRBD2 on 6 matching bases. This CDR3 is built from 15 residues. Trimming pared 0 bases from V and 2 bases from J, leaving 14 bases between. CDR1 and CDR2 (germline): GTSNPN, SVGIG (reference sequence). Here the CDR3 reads CAWSVPRGFPYEQYF. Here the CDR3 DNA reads TGTGCCTGGAGTGTCCCCCGGGGGTTTCCCTACGAGCAGTACTTC.

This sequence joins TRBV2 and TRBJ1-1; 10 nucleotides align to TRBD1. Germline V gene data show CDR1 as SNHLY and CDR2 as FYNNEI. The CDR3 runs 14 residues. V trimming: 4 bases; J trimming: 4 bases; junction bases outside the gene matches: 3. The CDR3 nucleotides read TGTGCCAGCAGTGTTGACAGGGGGCTCACTGAAGCTTTCTTT. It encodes CASSVDRGLTEAFF. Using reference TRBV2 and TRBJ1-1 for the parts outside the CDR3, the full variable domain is EPEVTQTPSHQVTQMGQEVILRCVPISNHLYFYWYRQILGQKVEFLVSFYNNEISEKSEIFDDQFSVERPDGSNFTLKIRSTKLEDSAMYFCASSVDRGLTEAFFGQGTRLTVV.

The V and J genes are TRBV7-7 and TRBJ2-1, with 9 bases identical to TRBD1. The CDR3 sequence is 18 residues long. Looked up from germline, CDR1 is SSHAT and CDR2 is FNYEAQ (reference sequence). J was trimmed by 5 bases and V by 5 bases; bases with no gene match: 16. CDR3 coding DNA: TGTGCCAGCAGCCCCACCGGGTTGGACAGGGGAAAGAACAATGAGCAGTTCTTC. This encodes CASSPTGLDRGKNNEQFF.

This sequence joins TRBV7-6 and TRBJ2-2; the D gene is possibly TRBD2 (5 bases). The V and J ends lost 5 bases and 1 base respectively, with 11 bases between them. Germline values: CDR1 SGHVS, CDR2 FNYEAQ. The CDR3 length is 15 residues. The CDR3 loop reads CASSPGGLNTGELFF. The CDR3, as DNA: TGTGCCAGCAGCCCCGGAGGCCTGAACACCGGGGAGCTGTTTTTT.

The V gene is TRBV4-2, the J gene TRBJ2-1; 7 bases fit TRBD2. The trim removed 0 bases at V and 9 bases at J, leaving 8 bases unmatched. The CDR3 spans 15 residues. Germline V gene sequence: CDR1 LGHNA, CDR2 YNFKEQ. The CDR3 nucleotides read TGTGCCAGCAGCCAAGATACGGGAGGAATTACTGAGCAGTTCTTC. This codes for CASSQDTGGITEQFF.

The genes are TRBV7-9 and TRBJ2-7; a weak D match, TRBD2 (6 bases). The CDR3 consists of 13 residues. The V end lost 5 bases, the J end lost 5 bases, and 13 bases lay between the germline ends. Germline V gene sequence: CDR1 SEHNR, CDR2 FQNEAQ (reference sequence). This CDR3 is CASSRGAADEQYF. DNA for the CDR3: TGTGCCAGCAGCCGCGGGGCGGCCGACGAGCAGTACTTC.